Presented here are 19 T cell receptor beta chains from one specimen sequenced in a study of PD-1 blockade in classical Hodgkin lymphoma (dated by TCRdb to 2019 to 2021). The method behind the library was the immunoSEQ multiplex PCR assay. The table comes from immuneACCESS by way of TCRdb, which keeps in-frame sequences with V and J called. Part of the clones is missing from these tables; in studies checked, under half for an unresolved V gene and the rest for unknown reasons. The sample includes some 96,000 clones, with 93% observed a single time. Of the sample, roughly 2.1% falls within the top ten clones. The time point label, as the study defines it: cycle 4 day 1 (C4D1), after five to seven weeks of nivolumab. Relapse after autologous stem cell transplantation had occurred in all trial patients, and cohorts A, B and C were distinguished by prior brentuximab vedotin exposure. Here the sequenced sample was peripheral blood mononuclear cells (PBMCs), taken before the fourth cycle of nivolumab. These receptors all stem from a human donor with classical Hodgkin lymphoma.

The chain links TRBV28 to TRBJ1-4, with D unresolved. CDR1 is MDHEN and CDR2 is SYDVKM in the germline V gene. This CDR3 has 14 amino acids. Trimming took off 7 bases at V and 5 bases at J, with 14 bases between the two ends. The DNA for the CDR3 is TGTGCCAGCACCACTGGCCGGACGAATGAAAAACTGTTTTTT. Its protein is CASTTGRTNEKLFF.

This clone has a single count. This chain links TRBV30 with TRBJ1-5; TRBD1 aligns across 7 bases. Germline V gene data show CDR1 as GTSNPN and CDR2 as SVGIG (reference sequence). The V gene end was trimmed by 1 base and the J gene end by 8 bases; junction bases not matched to a gene: 8. This CDR3 is 14 amino acids long. The DNA of the CDR3 is TGTGCCTGGAGTGGAACACAGGGGTCAGAGCCCCAGCATTTT. It is translated as CAWSGTQGSEPQHF.

This rearrangement joins TRBV10-3 to TRBJ2-5; D is unresolved. The CDR3 consists of 15 residues. CDR1 and CDR2 from the germline V gene are ENHRY and SYGVKD. Trimming stripped 3 bases from V and 5 bases from J, with 16 bases between. CDR3 coding DNA: TGTGCCATCAGTGATCTTTATCCGTTCGGGGAGACCCAGTACTTC. This sequence encodes CAISDLYPFGETQYF.

The chain links TRBV11-2 to TRBJ2-7; the D gene is possibly TRBD1 (6 bases). The CDR3 consists of 15 residues. CDR1 SGHAT and CDR2 FQNNGV come from the germline V gene. Trimming took 3 bases from V and 3 from J, leaving 15 bases between them. The CDR3 reads CASSLELADSYEQYF. In DNA, the CDR3 is TGTGCCAGCAGCTTGGAACTCGCGGACAGCTACGAGCAGTACTTC.

The V gene is TRBV4-2, the J gene TRBJ2-3; 14 bases align to TRBD2. The CDR3 contains 16 residues. In germline, CDR1 is LGHNA, CDR2 YNFKEQ. With 4 bases clipped from V and 7 bases from J, the junction kept 7 bases outside the gene matches. The CDR3 region is CASSPRLAGGGNTQYF. CDR3 nucleotide sequence: TGTGCCAGCAGCCCCCGACTAGCGGGAGGGGGAAATACGCAGTATTTT.

The CDR3 coding sequence is TGCGCCAGCAGCCTCCACAGTACTGAAGCTTTCTTT. Protein: CASSLHSTEAFF. The chain joins TRBV4-1 to TRBJ1-1; no reliable D call. V lost 4 bases to trimming and J lost 5 bases, with 8 bases between them. This CDR3 has 12 amino acids. Per germline, CDR1 MGHRA and CDR2 YSYEKL.

This chain joins TRBV7-3 and TRBJ2-7; a possible D gene is TRBD1 (5 bases). The CDR3 consists of 14 residues. Germline V gene lookup returns CDR1 SGHTA and CDR2 FQGTGA. Trimming removed 3 bases at V and 6 bases at J, with 15 bases between. The chain's CDR3 is CASSLFAGNGEQYF. The DNA of the CDR3 is TGTGCCAGCAGCTTGTTTGCAGGGAACGGCGAGCAGTACTTC.

This chain uses TRBV11-2 with TRBJ2-1; D is possibly TRBD1 (5 bases). Trimming stripped 3 bases from V and 4 bases from J, with 16 bases between. CDR3 length: 16 amino acids. Germline loops: CDR1 SGHAT, CDR2 FQNNGV. DNA of the CDR3: TGTGCCAGCAGCTTTGTAGCACCTTCAGGGTACAATGAGCAGTTCTTC. It translates to CASSFVAPSGYNEQFF.

The chain links TRBV5-5 to TRBJ1-1; D is unresolved. The CDR3 loop spans 14 amino acids. Germline lookup yields CDR1 SGHKS and CDR2 YYEKEE (reference sequence). V was pared by 1 base and J by 0 bases, with 7 bases between. The CDR3 bases are TGTGCCAGCAGCTTGAGGTCATTGAACACTGAAGCTTTCTTT. Protein sequence: CASSLRSLNTEAFF. Drawing the rest from reference TRBV5-5 and TRBJ1-1, the complete variable domain is DAGVTQSPTHLIKTRGQQVTLRCSPISGHKSVSWYQQVLGQGPQFIFQYYEKEERGRGNFPDRFSARQFPNYSSELNVNALLLGDSALYLCASSLRSLNTEAFFGQGTRLTVV.

The V call is TRBV7-9, the J call TRBJ1-1; no firm D call. With 10 bases removed from V and 4 bases from J, the gap between germline ends came to 16 bases. CDR1 SEHNR and CDR2 FQNEAQ come from the germline V gene (reference sequence). This CDR3 contains 13 residues. The CDR3 nucleotides read TGTGCCACCGCCCCCGCAGGTCGCACTGAAGCTTTCTTT. It translates to CATAPAGRTEAFF.

The rearrangement links TRBV5-1 to TRBJ2-3; D uncertain. In germline, CDR1 is SGHRS, CDR2 YFSETQ. This CDR3 has 16 amino acids. Trimming stripped 4 bases from V and 1 base from J, with 16 bases between. CDR3 protein: CASSPDPRGGTDTQYF. For the CDR3, the DNA is TGCGCCAGCAGCCCGGACCCCCGAGGTGGCACAGATACGCAGTATTTT.

This clone has more than one count but fewer than ten. The chain recombines TRBV15 with TRBJ1-1, with unresolved D. Germline V lookup: CDR1 LNHNV, CDR2 YYDKDF (reference sequence). The CDR3 is made up of 12 amino acids. Trimming left V 2 bases short and J 7 bases short, with 8 bases between. This CDR3 is CATSRNRDEAFF. CDR3 bases: TGTGCCACCAGCAGAAACCGCGATGAAGCTTTCTTT.

The genes are TRBV5-4 and TRBJ2-7; TRBD2 matches 12 bases. Per germline, CDR1 SGHNT and CDR2 YYREEE (reference sequence). The CDR3 loop spans 15 amino acids. V lost 0 bases and J lost 6; bases outside the gene matches: 4. CDR3 loop: CASSLGRTSGAEQYF. The CDR3 DNA reads as TGTGCCAGCAGCTTGGGGAGGACTAGCGGGGCCGAGCAGTACTTC.

This clone came up once. The V gene is TRBV29-1, the J gene TRBJ2-3; D is uncertain. The CDR3 totals 14 residues. The germline V gene has CDR1 SQVTM and CDR2 ANQGSEA. The V end lost 6 bases, the J end lost 6 bases, and 19 bases lay between the germline ends. In DNA, the CDR3 is TGCAGCGTGGCCGTACAGCAAAATTGGGATACGCAGTATTTT. Amino acid sequence: CSVAVQQNWDTQYF.

V is TRBV5-1 and J is TRBJ1-2; unclear D gene. Germline assignment: CDR1 SGHRS and CDR2 YFSETQ. The V and J ends lost 0 bases and 8 bases respectively, with 8 bases between them. The CDR3 runs to 12 residues. CDR3 in amino acids: CASSLGSTGYTF. CDR3 coding DNA: TGCGCCAGCAGCTTGGGGTCTACGGGCTACACCTTC.

V usage is TRBV7-9 and J usage is TRBJ2-5; D gene ambiguous. This CDR3 spans 12 amino acids. V was pared by 1 base and J by 5 bases, with 5 bases between. Germline CDR1 SEHNR, CDR2 FQNEAQ (reference sequence). Here the CDR3 reads CASSLEAETQYF. The CDR3 nucleotides are TGTGCCAGCAGCTTAGAGGCGGAGACCCAGTACTTC.

The J gene is TRBJ2-2, the V gene TRBV10-3; TRBD2 matches 13 bases. Germline CDR1 and CDR2: ENHRY and SYGVKD. The V and J ends lost 10 bases and 6 bases, in that order; junction bases with no gene match: 8. This CDR3 has 15 residues. The CDR3 is CASHPGLAGPGELFF. CDR3 coding DNA: TGTGCCAGCCATCCGGGACTAGCGGGGCCCGGGGAGCTGTTTTTT.

The rearrangement uses TRBV9 and TRBJ2-4; the D is unclear. V lost 0 bases to trimming and J lost 0 bases, with 4 bases between them. The CDR3 has 14 residues. Germline V gives CDR1 SGDLS, CDR2 YYNGEE. CDR3 nucleotides: TGTGCCAGCAGCGTAGGTGGAGCCAAAAACATTCAGTACTTC. Protein sequence: CASSVGGAKNIQYF. Drawing the rest from reference TRBV9 and TRBJ2-4, the complete variable domain is DSGVTQTPKHLITATGQRVTLRCSPRSGDLSVYWYQQSLDQGLQFLIQYYNGEERAKGNILERFSAQQFPDLHSELNLSSLELGDSALYFCASSVGGAKNIQYFGAGTRLSVL.

The genes are TRBV27 and TRBJ2-5, with D maybe TRBD1 (6 bases). The J call may be in error: the DNA end matches TRBJ2-7 better. This CDR3 region has 16 residues. Germline V gene sequence: CDR1 MNHEY, CDR2 SMNVEV (reference sequence). CDR3: CASSLSRGHSSYEQYF. CDR3 sequence (DNA): TGTGCCAGCAGTTTATCGAGGGGACACAGCTCCTACGAGCAGTACTTC.